A single sample is the source of the 19 T cell receptor beta chains below, sequenced in a study of human T cells and chemical hapten exposure. TCRdb fed the RACE reads into MiXCR, producing one record per CDR3 protein. The sample shows roughly 54,000 distinct CDR3 sequences, about 9.9% of them seen only once. Time point in this sample: patch test 2, 6 weeks after DPC sensitization. Sample treatment: therapeutic diphenylcyclopropenone sensitization with weekly scalp DPC. Sequenced material: whole blood, taken in connection with sensitization to the hapten diphenylcyclopropenone (DPC). The receptor source for this set is a woman between 50 and 59 years old with alopecia areata. Some clones in this sample may be carry-over from other donors' samples.

This clonotype has a handful of counts. The gene calls are TRBV27 and TRBJ2-1; 11 positions match TRBD2. The CDR3 length is 16 residues. CDR1 and CDR2 (germline): MNHEY, SMNVEV (reference sequence). V was pared by 0 bases and J by 6 bases, with 4 bases of the junction left unmatched. CDR3 DNA sequence: TGTGCCAGCAGTTTATCAACTAGCGGGGGCCGCAATGAGCAGTTCTTC. Translated, it gives CASSLSTSGGRNEQFF.

The chain joins TRBV6-5 to TRBJ1-1; no definite D call. The V end was cut by 2 bases, the J end by 5 bases, with 9 bases between. CDR1 MNHEY and CDR2 SVGAGI come from the germline V gene. The CDR3 consists of 13 residues. The CDR3, as DNA: TGTGCCAGCAGTTACGGGTCGGTTACTGAAGCTTTCTTT. This codes for CASSYGSVTEAFF.

This clonotype was found many times. CDR3 DNA sequence: TGTGCCAGCAGCTTACAGAAAGGTGGGGGTTCACCCCTCCACTTT. Protein: CASSLQKGGGSPLHF. V gene TRBV7-2 combines with J gene TRBJ1-6; D perhaps matches TRBD1 (5 bases). Trimming removed 2 bases from V and 9 bases from J, with 14 bases in between. CDR3 size: 15 residues. Germline values: CDR1 SGHTA, CDR2 FQGNSA. Filled out from reference TRBV7-2 and TRBJ1-6, the complete variable domain reads GAGVSQSPSNKVTEKGKDVELRCDPISGHTALYWYRQSLGQGLEFLIYFQGNSAPDKSGLPSDRFSAERTGGSVSTLTIQRTQQEDSAVYLCASSLQKGGGSPLHFGNGTRLTVT.

This clonotype showed up just a few times. The chain recombines TRBV6-5 with TRBJ1-1; tentative D call: TRBD1 (5 bases). The CDR3 totals 14 residues. V lost 6 bases and J 5 bases, leaving 16 bases between the germline ends. Germline values: CDR1 MNHEY, CDR2 SVGAGI. This CDR3 reads CASREHGGRTEAFF. The CDR3, as DNA: TGTGCCAGCAGGGAACACGGGGGTAGGACTGAAGCTTTCTTT.

As DNA, the CDR3 is TGCGCCAGCAGCCAGGACCTAGCCAAAAACATTCAGTACTTC. It encodes CASSQDLAKNIQYF. The chain joins TRBV5-1 to TRBJ2-4, with unresolved D. Germline CDR1 is SGHRS and CDR2 is YFSETQ. The CDR3 is 14 amino acids. The germline V and J ends were trimmed by 4 bases and 0 bases, with 8 bases remaining between them.

This clonotype was counted between two and nine times. The chain links TRBV12-3 or TRBV12-4 to TRBJ2-1, with TRBD1 as a possible D gene (5 bases). Trimming removed 2 bases at V and 0 bases at J, with 17 bases between. The CDR3 runs 18 residues. The CDR3 sequence is CASSLRGGGLSSYNEQFF. The DNA of the CDR3 is TGTGCCAGCAGTTTAAGGGGCGGTGGCTTAAGCTCCTACAATGAGCAGTTCTTC.

There are a few counts of this clonotype. The V gene is TRBV6-1, the J gene TRBJ2-3; 10 nucleotides agree with TRBD2. Germline trimming cut 6 bases from V and 4 bases from J; bases unmatched to any gene: 4. The CDR3 extends over 14 amino acids. The germline gives CDR1 MNHNS, CDR2 SASEGT. The CDR3: CASRRSGGADTQYF. The CDR3 DNA reads TGTGCCAGCAGGAGAAGCGGGGGGGCAGATACGCAGTATTTT.

This clonotype was observed a handful of times. The rearrangement uses TRBV12-3 or TRBV12-4 and TRBJ2-7, with TRBD1 identical over 10 bases. CDR3 length: 14 amino acids. After removal of 6 bases from V and 3 bases from J, the junction contained 5 bases not matched to a gene. The CDR3 bases are TGTGCCAGCAGGGCCGGGACAGGGGTCTACGAGCAGTACTTC. Amino acids: CASRAGTGVYEQYF.

This clonotype was recorded at least ten times. This rearrangement joins TRBV28 to TRBJ2-6, with D perhaps being TRBD1 or TRBD2 (5 bases each). The germline gives CDR1 MDHEN, CDR2 SYDVKM. The ends were cut back, 3 bases at V and 3 bases at J, with 12 bases in the middle. The CDR3 sequence is 16 residues long. This CDR3 reads CASSLGPNLGANVLTF. For the CDR3, the DNA is TGTGCCAGCAGTTTGGGACCGAACCTTGGGGCCAACGTCCTGACTTTC. Using reference TRBV28 and TRBJ2-6 for the parts outside the CDR3, the full variable domain is DVKVTQSSRYLVKRTGEKVFLECVQDMDHENMFWYRQDPGLGLRLIYFSYDVKMKEKGDIPEGYSVSREKKERFSLILESASTNQTSMYLCASSLGPNLGANVLTFGAGSRLTVL.

This clonotype was counted ten times or more. V usage is TRBV3-1 and J usage is TRBJ1-4; D is unresolved. The germline CDR1 and CDR2 sequences are LGHDT and YNNKEL (reference sequence). The germline V and J ends were trimmed by 4 bases and 7 bases, with 10 bases remaining between them. The CDR3 runs to 13 residues. The CDR3 loop reads CASSLRRAEKLFF. The CDR3 DNA reads as TGTGCCAGCAGCCTCCGGAGGGCTGAAAAACTGTTTTTT.

A few counts support this clonotype. The V call is TRBV10-1, the J call TRBJ1-1; the D gene is possibly TRBD1 (5 bases). V was cut by 10 bases and J by 4 bases, with 16 bases left in between. The CDR3 has 13 residues. CDR1 is WNHNN and CDR2 is SYGVQD in the germline V gene (reference sequence). CDR3 nucleotide sequence: TGCGCCACCAGGGTAATGGGAACCACTGAAGCTTTCTTT. Translated: CATRVMGTTEAFF.

CDR3 coding DNA: TGTGCCACCAGCAGAATACCGGGACCTCTAACCAAAGATACGCAGTATTTT. Encoded protein: CATSRIPGPLTKDTQYF. The rearrangement uses TRBV15 and TRBJ2-3; D may be TRBD1 or TRBD2 (5 bases each). The CDR3 is made up of 17 amino acids. V lost 2 bases and J lost 5, with 20 bases in between. CDR1 LNHNV and CDR2 YYDKDF come from the germline V gene (reference sequence).

This clonotype was counted ten times or more. The gene calls are TRBV2 and TRBJ1-5; TRBD1 agrees at 8 bases. V was clipped by 6 bases and J by 5 bases; unmatched bases: 6. Germline V gene sequence: CDR1 SNHLY, CDR2 FYNNEI. The CDR3 has 14 residues. The CDR3 coding sequence is TGTGCCAGCAGCGCTGGACAGGGCCATCAGCCCCAGCATTTT. This encodes CASSAGQGHQPQHF.

The V gene is TRBV6-5, the J gene TRBJ2-3; D not resolved. Trimming took 4 bases from V and 2 from J, leaving 7 bases between them. Germline-derived CDR1 and CDR2 are MNHEY and SVGAGI. The CDR3 spans 13 residues. CDR3 sequence: CASSSFFTDTQYF. In DNA, the CDR3 is TGTGCCAGCAGTTCCTTCTTCACAGATACGCAGTATTTT.

This clonotype has more than one count but fewer than ten. The CDR3 protein is CASNPDGGSCPIPLTDTQYF. The CDR3 nucleotides are TGCGCCAGCAACCCCGATGGCGGGAGCTGTCCCATTCCCCTGACAGATACGCAGTATTTT. This chain joins TRBV23-1 and TRBJ2-3, with 7 bases that match TRBD2. TRBV23-1 has ORF status, its function being uncertain. Trimming cost V 7 bases and J 3 bases; bases outside gene matches: 25. There are 20 residues in the CDR3.

This clonotype was counted only a few times. Here the CDR3 reads CASSPRQGSSYNSPLHF. In DNA form, the CDR3 reads TGTGCCAGCAGCCCTAGACAGGGAAGCTCCTATAATTCACCCCTCCACTTT. The chain links TRBV4-2 to TRBJ1-6, with TRBD1 matching 7 bases. This CDR3 has 17 residues. In germline, CDR1 is LGHNA, CDR2 YNFKEQ. The junction had 6 bases not matched to a gene; V was cut back by 4 bases and J by 0 bases.

This clonotype was counted ten times or more. The chain has TRBV28 and TRBJ1-1; 9 bases fit TRBD1. There are 15 residues in the CDR3. After removal of 2 bases from V and 5 bases from J, the junction contained 6 bases not matched to a gene. The germline CDR1 and CDR2 sequences are MDHEN and SYDVKM. CDR3 residues: CASSLRWTGETEAFF. The DNA of the CDR3 is TGTGCCAGCAGTTTACGATGGACAGGGGAAACTGAAGCTTTCTTT.

The chain is built from TRBV7-9 and TRBJ2-3; 11 bases agree with TRBD2. The germline V gene encodes CDR1 SEHNR and CDR2 FQNEAQ (reference sequence). This CDR3 is 16 amino acids long. J lost 2 bases, V lost 5 bases, and 6 bases had no gene match. The CDR3: CASSHPTSGVTDTQYF. The CDR3 DNA reads TGTGCCAGCAGCCATCCGACTAGCGGGGTCACAGATACGCAGTATTTT.

There are a few counts of this clonotype. The V and J genes are TRBV3-1 and TRBJ1-5; TRBD1 might be the D (6 bases). V was pared by 1 base and J by 2 bases, with 9 bases between. Germline CDR1 LGHDT, CDR2 YNNKEL (reference sequence). CDR3 length: 15 amino acids. The CDR3 region has the DNA TGTGCCAGCAGCCAAGCGGGGGGCGGCAATCAGCCCCAGCATTTT. Translated, it gives CASSQAGGGNQPQHF.